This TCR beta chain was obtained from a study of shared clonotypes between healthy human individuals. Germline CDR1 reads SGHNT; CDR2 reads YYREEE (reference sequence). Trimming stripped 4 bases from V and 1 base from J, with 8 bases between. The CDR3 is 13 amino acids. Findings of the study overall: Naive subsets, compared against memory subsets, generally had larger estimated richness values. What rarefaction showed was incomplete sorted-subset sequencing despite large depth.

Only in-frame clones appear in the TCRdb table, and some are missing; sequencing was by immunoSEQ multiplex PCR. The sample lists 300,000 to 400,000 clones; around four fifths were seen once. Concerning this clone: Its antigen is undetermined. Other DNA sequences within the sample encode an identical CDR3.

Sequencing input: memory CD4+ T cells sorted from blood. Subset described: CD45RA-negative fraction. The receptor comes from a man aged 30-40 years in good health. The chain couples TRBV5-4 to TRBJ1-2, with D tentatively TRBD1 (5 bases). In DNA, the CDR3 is TGTGCCAGCAGCCTCGACAGTAACTATGGCTACACCTTC. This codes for CASSLDSNYGYTF.